One and the same sample provided the 16 T cell receptor beta chains below, sequenced in a study of T cells expressing NK-cell markers. From its re-call of the 5' RACE reads, TCRdb lists each CDR3 protein once, without DNA. The sample data list around 380,000 distinct CDR3 sequences. Sequenced: blood T cells: a sorted CD56 or NKG2C T cell subset, CD4+ or CD8+ T cells, or bulk PBMC T cells (not recorded which). Receptors originate from a woman between 45 and 65 years old in good health.

This chain joins TRBV19 and TRBJ2-1; with no DNA, the TCRdb D assignment of TRBD2 cannot be verified. The CDR3 covers 15 residues. Germline loops: CDR1 LNHDA, CDR2 SQIVND (reference sequence). The CDR3 loop is CASTDGTSPYNEQFF.

This sequence joins TRBV20-1 and TRBJ1-5. In germline, CDR1 is DFQATT, CDR2 SNEGSKA (reference sequence). CDR3 length: 13 residues. CDR3 sequence reads: CSARDPGGQPQHF.

The rearrangement links TRBV12-3 or TRBV12-4 to TRBJ2-2; TCRdb designates TRBD1, a call that cannot be tested without DNA. CDR3 length: 15 amino acids. CDR3 in amino acids: CASSPQVQNTGELFF.

The CDR3 reads CAISVFDEQFF. The rearrangement links TRBV10-3 to TRBJ2-1. Germline lookup yields CDR1 ENHRY and CDR2 SYGVKD. CDR3 length equals 11 residues.

The chain joins TRBV12-3 or TRBV12-4 to TRBJ2-3; the D call from TCRdb, TRBD1, cannot be confirmed without DNA. The CDR3 runs to 17 residues. CDR3 loop: CASWTDRGWTSTDTQYF.

The chain carries TRBV9 and TRBJ2-6; TCRdb's assignment of TRBD2 cannot be checked, as there is no DNA. CDR1 SGDLS and CDR2 YYNGEE come from the germline V gene. The CDR3 sequence is 18 residues long. CDR3 loop: CASSVGSGRFSGANVLTF.

The chain combines TRBV6-6 with TRBJ2-3; as DNA is missing, the TRBD1 call by TCRdb cannot be tested. This CDR3 has 14 amino acids. Looked up from germline, CDR1 is MNHNY and CDR2 is SVGAGI (reference sequence). The CDR3 protein is CASRDGVQTDTQYF.

The chain is built from TRBV20-1 and TRBJ1-6. Germline CDR1 DFQATT, CDR2 SNEGSKA (reference sequence). The CDR3 runs to 16 residues. CDR3 sequence: CSARGVRSSYNSPLHF.

The J gene is TRBJ2-3, the V gene TRBV27; with no DNA, the TCRdb D assignment of TRBD1 cannot be verified. The germline CDR1 and CDR2 sequences are MNHEY and SMNVEV (reference sequence). This CDR3 spans 15 amino acids. CDR3 amino acids: CASGRGQSSTDTQYF.

The chain employs TRBV15 and TRBJ2-1; TCRdb names TRBD2, which stays unverified in the absence of DNA. The germline V gene has CDR1 LNHNV and CDR2 YYDKDF (reference sequence). The CDR3 consists of 16 residues. CDR3 region: CATSRGSWTSQGEQFF.

This sequence joins TRBV4-1 and TRBJ2-1; TCRdb picks TRBD2, but there is no DNA to check that call. The CDR3 runs to 16 residues. Germline loops: CDR1 MGHRA, CDR2 YSYEKL. CDR3 amino acids: CASSLHGTSGTGEQFF.

The chain recombines TRBV4-1 with TRBJ2-1; lacking DNA, the TRBD2 call made by TCRdb goes unchecked. Germline assignment: CDR1 MGHRA and CDR2 YSYEKL. This CDR3 is built from 16 residues. CDR3 in amino acids: CASSQDRLAGVNEQFF.

CDR3 residues: CASSLGSGTSGSSEQFF. J is TRBJ2-1 and V is TRBV7-8; TCRdb's D call, TRBD2, is unchecked because there is no DNA. Germline V gives CDR1 SGHVS, CDR2 FQNEAQ. The CDR3 sequence is 17 residues long.

CDR3 region: CASSLRQGHYGYTF. This chain joins TRBV11-2 and TRBJ1-2; the D call of TRBD1 rests on TCRdb alone, since no DNA is present to check it. Germline CDR1 SGHAT, CDR2 FQNNGV. This CDR3 region has 14 residues.

CDR3 sequence: CASSLVRDRANNEQFF. The rearrangement links TRBV5-1 to TRBJ2-1; TCRdb's D gene call, TRBD1, goes unchecked for lack of DNA. CDR1 and CDR2 from the germline V gene are SGHRS and YFSETQ. This CDR3 region has 16 residues. The variable domain in full, completed from reference TRBV5-1 and TRBJ2-1, reads KAGVTQTPRYLIKTRGQQVTLSCSPISGHRSVSWYQQTPGQGLQFLFEYFSETQRNKGNFPGRFSGRQFSNSRSEMNVSTLELGDSALYLCASSLVRDRANNEQFFGPGTRLTVL.

The chain joins TRBV9 to TRBJ2-7; the TCRdb D gene call, TRBD1, has no DNA to confirm it. The CDR3 runs 15 residues. CDR1 SGDLS and CDR2 YYNGEE come from the germline V gene. CDR3 sequence reads: CASSVGDRDPDEQYF.